The text below deals with one TCR beta chain. As yet, its antigen is unknown. This record belongs to a study of T cells in Graves' hyperthyroidism and ophthalmopathy. Overall study: Peripheral blood was acquired at first diagnosis, ahead of any therapy whatsoever. Broader study findings: Most thyroid clonotypes expanded above 0.001 were also detected in blood. The model identified upcoming ophthalmopathy a median about 7.1 months ahead of onset.

There were TCR beta CDR3 regions amplified from RNA transcripts. Carried out on the TCR CDR3, a first-round RT-PCR used the HTBI primer set. One entry per CDR3 protein results from TCRdb running MiXCR on the multiplex PCR reads. The data contain about 760,000 distinct CDR3 sequences, around 40% of them singletons. The sequence was obtained from a woman aged 40-49 years with Graves' hyperthyroidism. The sample consisted of blood.

CDR3 DNA sequence: TGTGCCAGCAGCTTAGACGGTTTAGGGTATTCACCCCTCCACTTT. This encodes CASSLDGLGYSPLHF. The chain is built from TRBV7-2 and TRBJ1-6; D gene unclear. With 1 base removed from V and 8 bases from J, the gap between germline ends came to 12 bases. Looked up from germline, CDR1 is SGHTA and CDR2 is FQGNSA. This CDR3 comprises 15 residues.